The 28 T cell receptor beta chains below were found in one sample sequenced in a study of T cells in tuberculosis. As for time point: new active TB diagnosis, blood taken before or within 7 days of starting treatment. The assay was immunoSEQ multiplex PCR, and TCRdb's table has in-frame clones only and misses some. The sample consists of some 31,000 clones, around 92% of them appearing once. The sequenced sample was PBMCs, obtained at tuberculosis diagnosis. The source is an adult with tuberculosis.

This chain joins TRBV30 and TRBJ1-1; unclear D gene. The CDR3 is made up of 13 amino acids. V lost 3 bases to trimming and J lost 0 bases, with 8 bases between them. Germline V gene lookup returns CDR1 GTSNPN and CDR2 SVGIG (reference sequence). In DNA, the CDR3 is TGTGCCTGGAGGGGAGACATGAACACTGAAGCTTTCTTT. It translates to CAWRGDMNTEAFF.

This sequence joins TRBV2 and TRBJ2-2; 10 bases map to TRBD2. Germline trimming cut 6 bases from V and 3 bases from J; bases unmatched to any gene: 4. CDR3 length equals 15 residues. CDR1 is SNHLY, CDR2 FYNNEI, per germline. This CDR3 reads CASRGTSVYTGELFF. CDR3 nucleotides: TGTGCCAGCAGGGGGACTAGCGTATACACCGGGGAGCTGTTTTTT. Combining the CDR3 with reference TRBV2 and TRBJ2-2 gives the whole variable domain EPEVTQTPSHQVTQMGQEVILRCVPISNHLYFYWYRQILGQKVEFLVSFYNNEISEKSEIFDDQFSVERPDGSNFTLKIRSTKLEDSAMYFCASRGTSVYTGELFFGEGSRLTVL.

This clone appeared once. This chain uses TRBV5-1 with TRBJ2-1, with unresolved D. Germline V gives CDR1 SGHRS, CDR2 YFSETQ. This CDR3 contains 15 residues. V was shortened by 0 bases and J by 0 bases, with 7 bases between the two germline ends. CDR3 DNA sequence: TGCGCCAGCAGCTTGGAACAGAGCTCCTACAATGAGCAGTTCTTC. Protein sequence: CASSLEQSSYNEQFF. Combining the CDR3 with reference TRBV5-1 and TRBJ2-1 gives the whole variable domain KAGVTQTPRYLIKTRGQQVTLSCSPISGHRSVSWYQQTPGQGLQFLFEYFSETQRNKGNFPGRFSGRQFSNSRSEMNVSTLELGDSALYLCASSLEQSSYNEQFFGPGTRLTVL.

The V and J genes are TRBV28 and TRBJ1-1; possible D gene TRBD1, 5 bases. V lost 5 bases and J 5 bases, leaving 12 bases between the germline ends. The CDR3 consists of 13 residues. The V gene's germline CDR1 is MDHEN and CDR2 SYDVKM. CDR3 sequence (DNA): TGTGCCAGCAGTGGGGGGGGTAGGACTGAAGCTTTCTTT. This gives the protein CASSGGGRTEAFF.

V and J are TRBV14 and TRBJ2-1; maybe TRBD1 (5 bases). The CDR3 consists of 14 residues. Trimming pared 3 bases from V and 4 bases from J, leaving 10 bases between. In germline, CDR1 is SGHDN, CDR2 FVKESK. CDR3 amino acids: CASSHGAAYNEQFF. The CDR3 DNA reads as TGTGCCAGCAGCCATGGGGCGGCTTACAATGAGCAGTTCTTC.

The chain recombines TRBV9 with TRBJ1-2; possible D gene TRBD1, 5 bases. The CDR3 covers 15 residues. Germline assignment: CDR1 SGDLS and CDR2 YYNGEE. Trimming removed 4 bases from V and 4 bases from J, with 17 bases in between. The CDR3 is CASSSRTFPLYGYTF. CDR3 sequence (DNA): TGTGCCAGCAGCTCCCGGACATTCCCCCTCTATGGCTACACCTTC.

This chain links TRBV18 with TRBJ2-3, with 8 bases identical to TRBD1. CDR3 length: 17 residues. With V trimmed by 2 bases and J by 0 bases, 7 bases remained unmatched. Germline values: CDR1 KGHSH, CDR2 LQKENI. CDR3 DNA sequence: TGTGCCAGCTCACCAAAGACAGGGGACCTTAGCACAGATACGCAGTATTTT. Its protein product is CASSPKTGDLSTDTQYF.

This sequence joins TRBV5-1 and TRBJ2-5, with TRBD1 identical over 7 bases. The tail of the sequence fits TRBJ2-7 better, so the J call may be wrong. Germline-derived CDR1 and CDR2 are SGHRS and YFSETQ. This CDR3 region has 15 residues. The CDR3 bases are TGCGCCAGCAGCTTAGTGGCGACAGGGAGCTCCGAGCAGTACTTC. This codes for CASSLVATGSSEQYF.

The rearrangement uses TRBV2 and TRBJ2-1; D might be TRBD1 (5 bases). Trimming took 4 bases from V and 4 from J, leaving 11 bases between them. The CDR3 runs to 14 residues. Per germline, CDR1 SNHLY and CDR2 FYNNEI. The DNA for the CDR3 is TGTGCCAGCAGTGTCAGGGATGAATACAATGAGCAGTTCTTC. The encoded protein is CASSVRDEYNEQFF.

The chain carries TRBV7-6 and TRBJ2-7; TRBD2 matches 14 bases. The CDR3 totals 19 residues. Per germline, CDR1 SGHVS and CDR2 FNYEAQ. The V segment lost 1 base and the J segment 1 base; nucleotides outside the gene matches: 9. The CDR3 loop reads CASSLDTGTSGGSSYEQYF. The CDR3 DNA reads as TGTGCCAGCAGCTTAGACACGGGGACTAGCGGGGGTTCATCCTACGAGCAGTACTTC.

The chain has TRBV15 and TRBJ2-5, with D tentatively TRBD1 (5 bases). The CDR3 runs 13 residues. V dropped 4 bases and J dropped 5 bases, with 11 bases sitting between them. Germline lookup yields CDR1 LNHNV and CDR2 YYDKDF (reference sequence). The CDR3 loop is CATSIQGRETQYF. The DNA of the CDR3 is TGTGCCACCAGCATCCAGGGCCGGGAGACCCAGTACTTC.

The V gene is TRBV28, the J gene TRBJ1-2; 7 nucleotides align to TRBD1. Trimming removed 3 bases from V and 4 bases from J; junction bases left unmatched: 14. This CDR3 is built from 17 residues. CDR1 is MDHEN, CDR2 SYDVKM, per germline. CDR3 protein: CASSFAYQGGAPYGYTF. DNA for the CDR3: TGTGCCAGCAGTTTTGCATACCAAGGGGGCGCGCCCTATGGCTACACCTTC.

The CDR3 protein is CASSLTSGNYNEQFF. The DNA of the CDR3 is TGTGCCAGCAGTCTCACTAGCGGCAACTACAATGAGCAGTTCTTC. The rearrangement links TRBV27 to TRBJ2-1; 8 bases map to TRBD2. The CDR3 spans 15 residues. Germline lookup yields CDR1 MNHEY and CDR2 SMNVEV (reference sequence). The ends lost 5 bases at V and 3 bases at J; junction bases unmatched: 6.

The V gene is TRBV5-1, the J gene TRBJ2-7; 9 bases are shared with TRBD2. J lost 3 bases, V lost 2 bases, and 3 bases had no gene match. CDR3 length equals 14 residues. Germline assignment: CDR1 SGHRS and CDR2 YFSETQ. The CDR3 spells CASSFSGSGYEQYF. CDR3 DNA: TGCGCCAGCAGCTTTAGCGGGAGCGGCTACGAGCAGTACTTC.

The chain has TRBV27 and TRBJ2-1; D possibly corresponds to TRBD2 (5 bases). V was clipped by 5 bases and J by 5 bases, with 16 bases between them. The CDR3 covers 15 residues. Germline V gives CDR1 MNHEY, CDR2 SMNVEV (reference sequence). The chain's CDR3 is CASSPRGPGHNEQFF. CDR3 DNA sequence: TGTGCCAGCAGTCCCCGAGGGCCTGGACACAATGAGCAGTTCTTC.

V is TRBV28 and J is TRBJ2-7, with a weak D call TRBD1 (5 bases). Germline V gene lookup returns CDR1 MDHEN and CDR2 SYDVKM. Trimming removed 4 bases from V and 3 bases from J, with 16 bases in between. The CDR3 spans 15 residues. CDR3 nucleotides: TGTGCCAGCAGTTACACAGGCTTATCCCACTACGAGCAGTACTTC. This encodes CASSYTGLSHYEQYF.

The chain couples TRBV6-5 to TRBJ2-7; the D is unclear. The germline V and J ends were trimmed by 0 bases and 5 bases, with 17 bases remaining between them. CDR3 size: 16 residues. CDR1 and CDR2 (germline): MNHEY, SVGAGI. This CDR3 reads CASSYSSLTKRNEQYF. CDR3 sequence (DNA): TGTGCCAGCAGTTACTCGTCGTTAACTAAGAGGAACGAGCAGTACTTC.

V and J are TRBV20-1 and TRBJ2-1, with D unresolved. The germline V gene has CDR1 DFQATT and CDR2 SNEGSKA (reference sequence). V was trimmed by 3 bases and J by 6 bases, leaving 6 bases between them. CDR3 length: 11 residues. CDR3 region: CSASRLNEQFF. The CDR3, as DNA: TGCAGTGCTAGCAGACTCAATGAGCAGTTCTTC.

This chain joins TRBV4-1 and TRBJ2-7, with 7 positions matching TRBD1. This CDR3 has 15 residues. The V segment lost 3 bases and the J segment 2 bases; nucleotides outside the gene matches: 7. Germline values: CDR1 MGHRA, CDR2 YSYEKL. The chain's CDR3 is CASSHQTGNPYEQYF. The CDR3 nucleotides read TGCGCCAGCAGCCACCAGACAGGGAACCCCTACGAGCAGTACTTC.

The chain links TRBV6-4 to TRBJ2-5; D not certain. The CDR3 has 13 residues. Trimming took 2 bases from V and 5 from J, leaving 9 bases between them. Per the germline V gene, CDR1 is MRHNA and CDR2 is SNTAGT. The CDR3 loop reads CASSDPGRETQYF. CDR3 DNA sequence: TGTGCCAGCAGTGACCCGGGTCGGGAGACCCAGTACTTC.

The chain carries TRBV30 and TRBJ1-3; unclear D gene. Germline loops: CDR1 GTSNPN, CDR2 SVGIG (reference sequence). The CDR3 length is 14 residues. Between the trimmed V and J ends, which lost 4 bases and 0 bases, there was a span of 10 bases. The CDR3 loop reads CAWNTANSGNTIYF. CDR3 DNA: TGTGCCTGGAATACAGCAAACTCTGGAAACACCATATATTTT.

CDR3 in amino acids: CASSLGHPTDTQYF. Here the CDR3 DNA reads TGTGCCAGCAGTTTGGGACACCCGACAGATACGCAGTATTTT. V usage is TRBV27 and J usage is TRBJ2-3; the D gene is possibly TRBD1 (6 bases). The V gene lost 3 bases and the J gene lost 3 bases, with 10 bases spanning the gap. Per germline, CDR1 MNHEY and CDR2 SMNVEV (reference sequence). This CDR3 has 14 amino acids.

V usage is TRBV2 and J usage is TRBJ2-4; D is possibly TRBD2 (6 bases). Trimming pared 1 base from V and 8 bases from J, leaving 15 bases between. CDR3 length equals 15 residues. Germline-derived CDR1 and CDR2 are SNHLY and FYNNEI. Here the CDR3 reads CASSEGAGRVDIQYF. The CDR3 region has the DNA TGTGCCAGCAGTGAAGGGGCGGGACGAGTTGACATTCAGTACTTC.

The V and J genes are TRBV5-4 and TRBJ2-7; TRBD2 aligns across 10 bases. The J segment lost 7 bases and the V segment lost 4 bases, leaving 11 bases of the junction unmatched. Germline values: CDR1 SGHNT, CDR2 YYREEE (reference sequence). The CDR3 loop spans 15 amino acids. The CDR3 DNA sequence: TGTGCCAGCAGCCGGAAAGCGGGAGGGCTTTGGGAGCAGTACTTC. Its translation is CASSRKAGGLWEQYF.

The chain uses TRBV2 and TRBJ2-7; D is possibly TRBD2 (6 bases). V lost 7 bases and J lost 6, with 13 bases in between. The CDR3 length is 12 residues. CDR1 is SNHLY and CDR2 is FYNNEI in the germline V gene. The CDR3 coding sequence is TGTGCCAGCAAGGAACTAGCTCTCGAGCAGTACTTC. It is translated as CASKELALEQYF.

The chain has TRBV5-1 and TRBJ1-1; possibly TRBD1 for D (5 bases). From germline, CDR1 is SGHRS and CDR2 YFSETQ. Trimming cost V 3 bases and J 3 bases, with 18 bases left between them. This CDR3 comprises 16 residues. Here the CDR3 DNA reads TGCGCCAGCAGCTCCCTGGGGGGGTCAGCCGACACTGAAGCTTTCTTT. It translates to CASSSLGGSADTEAFF.

V and J are TRBV18 and TRBJ1-1, with 10 bases aligning to TRBD1. The CDR3 sequence is 14 residues long. Germline V gene data show CDR1 as KGHSH and CDR2 as LQKENI. Trimming cost V 6 bases and J 4 bases; bases outside gene matches: 5. Here the CDR3 DNA reads TGTGCCAGCTCTCAGGACAGGGGGGGCACTGAAGCTTTCTTT. It codes for CASSQDRGGTEAFF. Looking up the rest from reference TRBV18 and TRBJ1-1 gives the full variable domain: NAGVMQNPRHLVRRRGQEARLRCSPMKGHSHVYWYRQLPEEGLKFMVYLQKENIIDESGMPKERFSAEFPKEGPSILRIQQVVRGDSAAYFCASSQDRGGTEAFFGQGTRLTVV.

This sequence joins TRBV30 and TRBJ1-4; 8 nucleotides line up with TRBD1. Germline CDR1 is GTSNPN and CDR2 is SVGIG (reference sequence). J lost 4 bases, V lost 0 bases, and 10 bases had no gene match. The CDR3 is 17 residues long. The CDR3 reads CAWSVPGRGRNNEKLFF. Here the CDR3 DNA reads TGTGCCTGGAGTGTACCCGGCAGGGGGCGAAATAATGAAAAACTGTTTTTT.